The next 15 T cell receptor beta chains were all read from a single sample in a study of CD8+CD57+ T cells in acquired aplastic anemia. Profiling of TCR beta VDJ combinations and CDR3 sequences used genomic DNA as template. Via MiXCR, TCRdb re-called the reads, giving one row per CDR3 protein. The sample includes 68,000 or so distinct CDR3 sequences, approximately 54% of them seen just once. Sequencing used sorted CD4+, CD8+, or CD8+CD57+ T cells (not recorded which) from PBMCs. Receptors originate from a human donor in good health, serving as a control.

V gene TRBV7-9 combines with J gene TRBJ2-7; D is perhaps TRBD1 (5 bases). This CDR3 is built from 14 residues. Per the germline V gene, CDR1 is SEHNR and CDR2 is FQNEAQ (reference sequence). V was pared by 6 bases and J by 4 bases, with 16 bases between. CDR3 region: CASSLTMTDYEQYF. Written as DNA, the CDR3 is TGTGCCAGCAGTTTAACCATGACAGATTACGAGCAGTACTTC.

On this clonotype itself: A much larger clone differs by one base, so this may be a read error. This chain links TRBV6-1 with TRBJ1-1, with D possibly TRBD1 on 6 matching bases. Trimming shortened V by 5 bases and J by 0 bases, and 22 bases separated the two germline ends. From germline, CDR1 is MNHNS and CDR2 SASEGT. The CDR3 covers 18 residues. The CDR3 loop is CASSPHRDGGQVNTEAFF. CDR3 DNA: TGTGCCAGCAGTCCCCACCGGGACGGGGGGCAGGTGAACACTGAAGCTTTCTTT.

This clonotype appeared many times. The chain recombines TRBV7-9 with TRBJ1-1, with D uncertain. This CDR3 region has 13 residues. Germline CDR1 is SEHNR and CDR2 is FQNEAQ (reference sequence). Trimming left V 2 bases short and J 1 base short, with 5 bases between. The CDR3 DNA reads as TGTGCCAGCAGCTTACTGCCGAACACTGAAGCTTTCTTT. Amino acids: CASSLLPNTEAFF.

This clonotype came up many times. The chain carries TRBV12-3 or TRBV12-4 and TRBJ2-7; D remains ambiguous. The CDR3 spans 12 residues. V was clipped by 1 base and J by 6 bases, with 7 bases between them. CDR3 DNA sequence: TGTGCCAGCAGTTTAGGGGCAACCGAGCAGTACTTC. Translation gives CASSLGATEQYF.

In this sample, this clonotype turned up a few times. The chain uses TRBV25-1 and TRBJ2-3, with 8 bases fitting TRBD1. CDR3 length: 15 amino acids. V was pared by 5 bases and J by 4 bases, with 8 bases of the junction left unmatched. Germline lookup yields CDR1 MGHDK and CDR2 SYGVNS. CDR3 nucleotides: TGTGCCAGCAGTAAGCAGGGGGCAGGAGCAGATACGCAGTATTTT. Translated, it gives CASSKQGAGADTQYF.

At least ten counts were recorded for this clonotype. The chain uses TRBV30 and TRBJ2-7; D call uncertain. V lost 2 bases and J lost 5, with 7 bases in between. The CDR3 totals 11 residues. Germline V gene lookup returns CDR1 GTSNPN and CDR2 SVGIG (reference sequence). This CDR3 reads CAWSSFHEQYF. The CDR3 region has the DNA TGTGCCTGGAGTAGCTTCCACGAGCAGTACTTC.

This clonotype is labeled medium-sized. V and J are TRBV29-1 and TRBJ2-7; D assignment may be TRBD1 or TRBD2 (5 bases each). V was clipped by 6 bases and J by 2 bases, with 11 bases between them. Germline V gene lookup returns CDR1 SQVTM and CDR2 ANQGSEA. The CDR3 has 12 amino acids. CDR3 in DNA: TGCAGCGTGGGGGACCCTGCCTACGAGCAGTACTTC. Translating gives CSVGDPAYEQYF.

V is TRBV30 and J is TRBJ2-2; TRBD1 matches at 8 bases. The CDR3 is 17 residues long. Per the germline V gene, CDR1 is GTSNPN and CDR2 is SVGIG (reference sequence). Trimming at V came to 1 base and at J to 2 bases, leaving 9 bases not matched to a gene. CDR3 nucleotides: TGTGCCTGGAGTGCCTCCGGGACAGGTTACAACACCGGGGAGCTGTTTTTT. Translating it yields CAWSASGTGYNTGELFF.

This chain links TRBV6-5 with TRBJ1-6, with D perhaps TRBD1 (5 bases). Trimming took 2 bases from V and 9 from J, leaving 17 bases between them. Germline V gene data show CDR1 as MNHEY and CDR2 as SVGAGI. The CDR3 spans 16 residues. As DNA, the CDR3 is TGTGCCAGCAGTTACGATTTAGGGCAGGGTAGTTCACCCCTCCACTTT. Its translation: CASSYDLGQGSSPLHF.

J is TRBJ2-3 and V is TRBV24-1; 11 bases align to TRBD1. J lost 6 bases, V lost 2 bases, and 9 bases had no gene match. The germline gives CDR1 KGHDR, CDR2 SFDVKD. This CDR3 has 17 amino acids. The CDR3 sequence is CATSDYRGTGGADTQYF. The CDR3 bases are TGTGCCACCAGTGATTACAGAGGGACAGGGGGAGCGGATACGCAGTATTTT.

This clonotype was picked up many times. V gene TRBV7-9 combines with J gene TRBJ2-1; D possibly corresponds to TRBD1 (6 bases). CDR1 is SEHNR, CDR2 FQNEAQ, per germline (reference sequence). The CDR3 is made up of 15 amino acids. Trimming stripped 6 bases from V and 4 bases from J, with 16 bases between. The CDR3 loop reads CASRPRQDIYNEQFF. The CDR3 region has the DNA TGTGCCAGCAGACCTCGACAGGACATTTACAATGAGCAGTTCTTC.

This clonotype was detected ten times or more. The chain links TRBV6-1 to TRBJ2-7; D ambiguous. The V and J ends lost 7 bases and 1 base respectively, with 11 bases between them. From germline, CDR1 is MNHNS and CDR2 SASEGT. The CDR3 has 13 residues. The CDR3 loop is CASISGFSYEQYF. CDR3 bases: TGTGCCAGCATCTCCGGGTTTTCCTACGAGCAGTACTTC.

This chain connects TRBV2 to TRBJ1-2; tentatively, D is TRBD1 (6 bases). Trimming pared 3 bases from V and 8 bases from J, leaving 16 bases between. The CDR3 has 14 amino acids. Looked up from germline, CDR1 is SNHLY and CDR2 is FYNNEI. CDR3 in amino acids: CASSDIRGSGGYTF. CDR3 bases: TGTGCCAGCAGTGATATCAGGGGTTCTGGAGGCTACACCTTC.

The chain uses TRBV2 and TRBJ2-7; 7 positions match TRBD2. CDR1 SNHLY and CDR2 FYNNEI come from the germline V gene. The ends lost 6 bases at V and 3 bases at J; junction bases unmatched: 2. The CDR3 runs to 12 residues. The CDR3 sequence is CASSSGIYEQYF. The CDR3 DNA is TGTGCCAGCAGCAGCGGGATCTACGAGCAGTACTTC.

This clonotype was found a few times. The chain couples TRBV7-2 to TRBJ2-5, with 7 positions matching TRBD1. This CDR3 has 12 residues. CDR1 SGHTA and CDR2 FQGNSA come from the germline V gene. With V trimmed by 6 bases and J by 3 bases, 1 base remained unmatched. CDR3 region: CASSTGEETQYF. The CDR3 DNA sequence: TGTGCCAGCAGTACAGGGGAAGAGACCCAGTACTTC.